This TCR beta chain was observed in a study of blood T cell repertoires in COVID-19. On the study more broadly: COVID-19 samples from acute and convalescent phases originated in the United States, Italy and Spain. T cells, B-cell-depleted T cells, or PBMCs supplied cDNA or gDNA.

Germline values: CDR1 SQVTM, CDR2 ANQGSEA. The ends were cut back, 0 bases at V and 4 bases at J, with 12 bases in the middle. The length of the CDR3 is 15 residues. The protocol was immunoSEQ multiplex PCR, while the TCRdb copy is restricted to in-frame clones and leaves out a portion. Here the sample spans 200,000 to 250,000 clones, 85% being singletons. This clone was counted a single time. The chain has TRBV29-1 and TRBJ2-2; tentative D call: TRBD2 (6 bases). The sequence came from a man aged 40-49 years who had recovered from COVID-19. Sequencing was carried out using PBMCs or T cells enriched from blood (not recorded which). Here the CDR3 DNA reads TGCAGCGTTGAAGATACGGCGGGATCCACCGGGGAGCTGTTTTTT. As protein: CSVEDTAGSTGELFF.